This T cell receptor (beta chain) was sequenced for a study of blood T cell repertoires in COVID-19. The germline CDR1 and CDR2 sequences are SGHRS and YFSETQ. The CDR3 extends over 13 amino acids. V lost 7 bases to trimming and J lost 4 bases, with 11 bases between them. Libraries were prepared by immunoSEQ multiplex PCR; TCRdb keeps only in-frame clonotypes and omits some of them. The sample lists roughly 230,000 clones, 90% occurring once. One Seattle source followed patients from active infection through their disease course. The TCR originated in a woman aged 55-69 years with COVID-19, enrolled during active disease. Sequencing was performed on peripheral blood. This rearrangement joins TRBV5-1 to TRBJ2-2; D is perhaps TRBD1 (6 bases). DNA for the CDR3: TGCGCCAGCGCCACAGGGTCCACCGGGGAGCTGTTTTTT. Translating it yields CASATGSTGELFF.